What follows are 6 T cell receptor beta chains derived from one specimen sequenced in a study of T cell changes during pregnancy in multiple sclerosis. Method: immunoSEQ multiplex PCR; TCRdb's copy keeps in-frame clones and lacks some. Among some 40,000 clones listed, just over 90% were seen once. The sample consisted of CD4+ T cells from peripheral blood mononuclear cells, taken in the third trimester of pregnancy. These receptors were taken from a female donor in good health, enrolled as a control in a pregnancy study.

CDR3 loop: CSGSGQSQETQYF. CDR3 nucleotides: TGCAGCGGTTCGGGACAGAGCCAAGAGACCCAGTACTTC. The genes are TRBV29-1 and TRBJ2-5; 7 positions match TRBD1. Germline trimming cut 7 bases from V and 1 base from J; bases unmatched to any gene: 6. CDR1 SQVTM and CDR2 ANQGSEA come from the germline V gene. The CDR3 spans 13 residues.

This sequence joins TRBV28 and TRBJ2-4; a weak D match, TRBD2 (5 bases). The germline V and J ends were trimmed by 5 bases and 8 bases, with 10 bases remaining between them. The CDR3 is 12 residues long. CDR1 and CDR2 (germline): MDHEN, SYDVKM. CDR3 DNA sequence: TGTGCCAGCAGTGGGGTGAGGGACATTCAGTACTTC. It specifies CASSGVRDIQYF.

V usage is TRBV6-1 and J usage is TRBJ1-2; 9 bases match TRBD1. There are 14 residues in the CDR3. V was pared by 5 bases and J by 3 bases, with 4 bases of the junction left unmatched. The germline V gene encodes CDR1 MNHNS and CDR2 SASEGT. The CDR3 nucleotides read TGTGCCAGCAGTACAAGGACAGGGGACTATGGCTACACCTTC. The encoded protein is CASSTRTGDYGYTF.

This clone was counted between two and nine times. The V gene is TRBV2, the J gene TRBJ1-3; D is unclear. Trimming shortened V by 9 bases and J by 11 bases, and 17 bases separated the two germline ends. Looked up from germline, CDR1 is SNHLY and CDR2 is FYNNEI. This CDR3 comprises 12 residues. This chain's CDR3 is CASQLTTSAIYF. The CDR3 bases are TGTGCCAGTCAACTCACCACGAGCGCCATATATTTT.

DNA of the CDR3: TGTGCCAGCAGTCCCGCGGGGGCGACCTACGAGCAGTACTTC. This sequence encodes CASSPAGATYEQYF. This rearrangement joins TRBV6-5 to TRBJ2-7; perhaps TRBD2 as D (7 bases). The CDR3 loop spans 14 amino acids. Trimming pared 5 bases from V and 2 bases from J, leaving 13 bases between. Germline V gene sequence: CDR1 MNHEY, CDR2 SVGAGI.

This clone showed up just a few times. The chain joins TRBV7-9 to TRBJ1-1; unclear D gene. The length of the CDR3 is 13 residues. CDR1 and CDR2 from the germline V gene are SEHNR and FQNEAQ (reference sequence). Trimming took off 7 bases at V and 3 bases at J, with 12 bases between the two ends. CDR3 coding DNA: TGTGCCAGCATCGCACGTGAGTACACTGAAGCTTTCTTT. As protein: CASIAREYTEAFF.